These T cell receptor beta chains were read from a single sample in a study of Ad26.COV2.S vaccination and SARS-CoV-2 variants. TCRdb keeps only in-frame clones here, not all; method: immunoSEQ multiplex PCR. Here the sample spans a few hundred thousand clones, around 89% being singletons. The source was peripheral blood, collected in a trial of Ad26.COV2.S vaccine versus placebo. The receptors derive from a person aged 18 to 59 who received the Ad26.COV2.S COVID-19 vaccine or a placebo. Each CDR3 is given with its conserved first and last residue. The order of the fields is clone size, V gene, J gene, D gene, CDR3 protein. A D gene is named only where the DNA matches it firmly. Expanded clones are given a class, and other clones once, few, many or no size at all.

clone_size: -
v_call: TRBV7-9
j_call: TRBJ1-4
d_call: -
cdr3_aa: CASSATDEKLFF

clone_size: -
v_call: TRBV7-2
j_call: TRBJ1-2
d_call: TRBD1
cdr3_aa: CASSPGQLANYGYTF

clone_size: -
v_call: TRBV7-9
j_call: TRBJ2-7
d_call: -
cdr3_aa: CASSLEGVSYEQYF

clone_size: -
v_call: TRBV6-2/TRBV6-3
j_call: TRBJ2-3
d_call: -
cdr3_aa: CASSYDLSRGKSTDTQYF

clone_size: -
v_call: TRBV4-3
j_call: TRBJ1-4
d_call: -
cdr3_aa: CASSLRSYEKLFF

clone_size: -
v_call: TRBV6-2/TRBV6-3
j_call: TRBJ2-5
d_call: TRBD2
cdr3_aa: CASSWTSPQETQYF

clone_size: -
v_call: TRBV4-2
j_call: TRBJ2-1
d_call: -
cdr3_aa: CASSQILDEQFF

clone_size: -
v_call: TRBV11-2
j_call: TRBJ2-3
d_call: -
cdr3_aa: CASSLEGFTDTQYF

clone_size: once
v_call: TRBV29-1
j_call: TRBJ1-3
d_call: -
cdr3_aa: CSGLTAHTIYF

clone_size: -
v_call: TRBV5-1
j_call: TRBJ2-7
d_call: TRBD1
cdr3_aa: CASSPDLGQGREQYF

clone_size: -
v_call: TRBV6-5
j_call: TRBJ2-5
d_call: TRBD2
cdr3_aa: CASRTSGVEETQYF

clone_size: -
v_call: TRBV7-2
j_call: TRBJ1-2
d_call: TRBD1
cdr3_aa: CASSPRQGNGYTF

clone_size: -
v_call: TRBV7-9
j_call: TRBJ2-2
d_call: -
cdr3_aa: CASSLGRASGELFF

clone_size: -
v_call: TRBV5-1
j_call: TRBJ2-5
d_call: -
cdr3_aa: CASSLVGTTGWGTQYF

clone_size: -
v_call: TRBV29-1
j_call: TRBJ2-2
d_call: -
cdr3_aa: CSVEDPNRENTGELFF

clone_size: -
v_call: TRBV27
j_call: TRBJ1-1
d_call: -
cdr3_aa: CASSYGTEAFF

clone_size: -
v_call: TRBV7-2
j_call: TRBJ1-2
d_call: TRBD1
cdr3_aa: CASSPTGGIVYGYTF

clone_size: once
v_call: TRBV3-1/TRBV3-2
j_call: TRBJ2-7
d_call: TRBD2
cdr3_aa: CASSQALATSGEQYF

clone_size: -
v_call: TRBV9
j_call: TRBJ1-1
d_call: -
cdr3_aa: CASSPVGVRTEAFF

clone_size: -
v_call: TRBV10-1
j_call: TRBJ2-3
d_call: TRBD1
cdr3_aa: CASSESILQGARTDTQYF

clone_size: -
v_call: TRBV9
j_call: TRBJ2-5
d_call: -
cdr3_aa: CASSASDSIGIGTQYF

clone_size: -
v_call: TRBV6-2/TRBV6-3
j_call: TRBJ1-2
d_call: TRBD1
cdr3_aa: CASSSYRDRGGYTF

clone_size: -
v_call: TRBV28
j_call: TRBJ1-4
d_call: -
cdr3_aa: CASKETGNEKLFF

clone_size: -
v_call: TRBV6-2/TRBV6-3
j_call: TRBJ2-7
d_call: -
cdr3_aa: CASSWGYEQYF

clone_size: -
v_call: TRBV19
j_call: TRBJ1-5
d_call: -
cdr3_aa: CASTRMAVSNQPQHF

clone_size: -
v_call: TRBV19
j_call: TRBJ2-7
d_call: TRBD1
cdr3_aa: CASSPGQGPTYEQYF

clone_size: -
v_call: TRBV9
j_call: TRBJ2-3
d_call: TRBD2
cdr3_aa: CASSVIGSGGPWADTQYF

clone_size: -
v_call: TRBV5-1
j_call: TRBJ2-5
d_call: TRBD2
cdr3_aa: CASSSSGGEETQYF

clone_size: -
v_call: TRBV28
j_call: TRBJ2-7
d_call: TRBD2
cdr3_aa: CATVETSGAYEQYF

clone_size: few
v_call: TRBV7-9
j_call: TRBJ2-7
d_call: TRBD1
cdr3_aa: CASSSGQGDEQYF

clone_size: -
v_call: TRBV9
j_call: TRBJ2-5
d_call: TRBD2
cdr3_aa: CASSVRAGGGGQETQYF

clone_size: -
v_call: TRBV29-1
j_call: TRBJ2-7
d_call: TRBD1
cdr3_aa: CSVNSGGRGEQYF

clone_size: few
v_call: TRBV5-5
j_call: TRBJ2-5
d_call: TRBD1
cdr3_aa: CASSIDRAPRQYF

clone_size: -
v_call: TRBV5-8
j_call: TRBJ2-5
d_call: -
cdr3_aa: CASSFRDPETQYF

clone_size: -
v_call: TRBV14
j_call: TRBJ1-3
d_call: TRBD1
cdr3_aa: CASSLFWDRGKMADTIYF

clone_size: -
v_call: TRBV6-5
j_call: TRBJ2-5
d_call: -
cdr3_aa: CASTVSGATGETQYF

clone_size: -
v_call: TRBV14
j_call: TRBJ2-1
d_call: -
cdr3_aa: CASSQETGYNEQFF

clone_size: -
v_call: TRBV4-1
j_call: TRBJ2-2
d_call: -
cdr3_aa: CASSPKQGGNTGELFF

clone_size: -
v_call: TRBV12-5
j_call: TRBJ2-3
d_call: -
cdr3_aa: CASGFGLSTTDTQYF

clone_size: -
v_call: TRBV11-3
j_call: TRBJ2-1
d_call: -
cdr3_aa: CASSSRPANEQFF

clone_size: -
v_call: TRBV6-6
j_call: TRBJ2-2
d_call: -
cdr3_aa: CASSYSKSSNTGELFF